This T cell receptor beta chain is from a study of tumor-infiltrating lymphocytes in glioblastoma multiforme. This clonotype was recorded many times. Three nested ARM-PCR rounds with V-beta and C-beta primers built TCRB libraries. TCRdb passed the multiplex PCR reads through MiXCR, listing each CDR3 protein once. The sample lists 15,000 to 20,000 distinct CDR3 sequences; under 80% were seen once. V was clipped by 6 bases and J by 9 bases, with 15 bases between them. The germline V gene encodes CDR1 WSHSY and CDR2 SAAADI. This CDR3 spans 13 amino acids. Material for sequencing was peripheral blood. This chain uses TRBV10-2 with TRBJ2-1; TRBD2 is a possible D gene (5 bases). The clonotype originates from a male donor with glioblastoma. CDR3 in amino acids: CASRIALISEQFF. CDR3 coding DNA: TGCGCCAGCAGGATAGCGTTAATTAGTGAGCAGTTCTTC.